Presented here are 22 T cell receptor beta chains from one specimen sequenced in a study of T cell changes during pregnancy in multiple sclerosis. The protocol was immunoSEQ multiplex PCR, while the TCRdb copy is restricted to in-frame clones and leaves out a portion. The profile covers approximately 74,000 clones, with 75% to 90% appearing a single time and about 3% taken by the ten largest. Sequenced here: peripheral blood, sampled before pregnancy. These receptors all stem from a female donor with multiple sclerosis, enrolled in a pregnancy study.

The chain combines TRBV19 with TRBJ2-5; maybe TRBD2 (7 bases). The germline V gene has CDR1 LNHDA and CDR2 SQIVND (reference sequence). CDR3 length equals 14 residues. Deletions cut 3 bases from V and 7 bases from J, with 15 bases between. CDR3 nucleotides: TGTGCCAGTAGTATTCTCGGGGAGGGGGGGACCCAGTACTTC. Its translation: CASSILGEGGTQYF.

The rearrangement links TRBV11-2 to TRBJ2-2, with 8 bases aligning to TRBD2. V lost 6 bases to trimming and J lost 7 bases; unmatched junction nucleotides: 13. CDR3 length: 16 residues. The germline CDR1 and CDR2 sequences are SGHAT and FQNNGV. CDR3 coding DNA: TGTGCCAGCAGTTCCCAGGGACTAGAGGTCGGCGGGGAGCTGTTTTTT. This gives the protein CASSSQGLEVGGELFF.

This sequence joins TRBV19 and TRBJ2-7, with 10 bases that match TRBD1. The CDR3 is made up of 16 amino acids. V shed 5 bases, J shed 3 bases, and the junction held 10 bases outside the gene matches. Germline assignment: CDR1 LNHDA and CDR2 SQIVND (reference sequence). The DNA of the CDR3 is TGTGCCAGTAGTTTGGGACAGGGGAGCACTATCTACGAGCAGTACTTC. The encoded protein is CASSLGQGSTIYEQYF.

Here the CDR3 reads CASSFGLAGETQYF. Here the CDR3 DNA reads TGCGCCAGCAGCTTCGGTCTAGCCGGGGAGACCCAGTACTTC. The chain has TRBV5-1 and TRBJ2-5; maybe TRBD2 (5 bases). The germline V and J ends were trimmed by 2 bases and 5 bases, with 13 bases remaining between them. The CDR3 is 14 residues long. Germline assignment: CDR1 SGHRS and CDR2 YFSETQ.

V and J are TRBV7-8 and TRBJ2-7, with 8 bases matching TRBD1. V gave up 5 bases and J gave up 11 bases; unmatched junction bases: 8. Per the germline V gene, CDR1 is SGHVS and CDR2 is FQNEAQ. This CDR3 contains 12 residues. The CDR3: CASSARTGTEYF. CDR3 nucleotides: TGTGCCAGCAGCGCTCGGACAGGGACCGAGTACTTC.

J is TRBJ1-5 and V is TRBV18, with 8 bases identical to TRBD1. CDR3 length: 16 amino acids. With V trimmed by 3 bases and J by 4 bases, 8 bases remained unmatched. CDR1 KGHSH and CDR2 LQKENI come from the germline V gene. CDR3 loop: CASSPNDRGGNQPQHF. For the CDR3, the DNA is TGTGCCAGCTCACCGAACGACAGGGGTGGTAATCAGCCCCAGCATTTT.

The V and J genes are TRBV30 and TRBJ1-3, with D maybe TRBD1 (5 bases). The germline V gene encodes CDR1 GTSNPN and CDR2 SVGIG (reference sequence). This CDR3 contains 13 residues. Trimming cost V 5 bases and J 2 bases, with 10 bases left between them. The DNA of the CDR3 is TGTGCCTGGTCATTGGGGCCTGGAAACACCATATATTTT. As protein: CAWSLGPGNTIYF.

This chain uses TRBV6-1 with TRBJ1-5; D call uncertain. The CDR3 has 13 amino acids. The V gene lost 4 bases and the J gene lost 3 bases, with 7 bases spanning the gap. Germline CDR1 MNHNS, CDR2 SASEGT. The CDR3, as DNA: TGTGCCAGCAGTGGAGAGCTCAATCAGCCCCAGCATTTT. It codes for CASSGELNQPQHF.

The CDR3 nucleotides read TGTGCCAGCAGCCAGGGAGGAACAGGGGCTCGAAGCTATGGCTACACCTTC. Its translation: CASSQGGTGARSYGYTF. The V gene is TRBV4-2, the J gene TRBJ1-2; 7 bases match TRBD1. The trim removed 3 bases at V and 4 bases at J, leaving 14 bases unmatched. CDR3 length: 17 amino acids. Germline V gene sequence: CDR1 LGHNA, CDR2 YNFKEQ.

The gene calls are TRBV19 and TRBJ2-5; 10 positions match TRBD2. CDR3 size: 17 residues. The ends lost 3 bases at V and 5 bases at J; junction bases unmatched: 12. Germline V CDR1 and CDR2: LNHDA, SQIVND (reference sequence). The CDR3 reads CASSIGASGSLGETQYF. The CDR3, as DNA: TGTGCCAGTAGTATCGGAGCTAGCGGGAGTCTAGGGGAGACCCAGTACTTC.

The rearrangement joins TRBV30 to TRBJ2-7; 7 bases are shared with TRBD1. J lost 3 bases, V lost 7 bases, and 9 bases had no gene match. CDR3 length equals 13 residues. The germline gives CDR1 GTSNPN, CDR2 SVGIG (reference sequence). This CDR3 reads CALRGDSGYEQYF. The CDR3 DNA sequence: TGTGCCTTACGAGGGGACAGCGGCTACGAGCAGTACTTC.

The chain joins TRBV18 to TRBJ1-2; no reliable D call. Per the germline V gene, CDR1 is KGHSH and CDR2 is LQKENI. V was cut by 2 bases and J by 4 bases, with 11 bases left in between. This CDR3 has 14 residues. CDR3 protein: CASSPLPSSYGYTF. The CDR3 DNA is TGTGCCAGCTCACCATTGCCCTCTAGCTATGGCTACACCTTC. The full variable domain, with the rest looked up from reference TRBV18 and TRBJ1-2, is NAGVMQNPRHLVRRRGQEARLRCSPMKGHSHVYWYRQLPEEGLKFMVYLQKENIIDESGMPKERFSAEFPKEGPSILRIQQVVRGDSAAYFCASSPLPSSYGYTFGSGTRLTVV.

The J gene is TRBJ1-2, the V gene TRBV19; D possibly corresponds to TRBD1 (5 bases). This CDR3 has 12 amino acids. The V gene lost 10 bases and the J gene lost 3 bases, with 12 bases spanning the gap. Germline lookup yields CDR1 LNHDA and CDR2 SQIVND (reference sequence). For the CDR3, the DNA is TGTGCCACCTCCCCCAGGGACTATGGCTACACCTTC. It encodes CATSPRDYGYTF. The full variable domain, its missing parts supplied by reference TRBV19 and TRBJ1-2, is DGGITQSPKYLFRKEGQNVTLSCEQNLNHDAMYWYRQDPGQGLRLIYYSQIVNDFQKGDIAEGYSVSREKKESFPLTVTSAQKNPTAFYLCATSPRDYGYTFGSGTRLTVV.

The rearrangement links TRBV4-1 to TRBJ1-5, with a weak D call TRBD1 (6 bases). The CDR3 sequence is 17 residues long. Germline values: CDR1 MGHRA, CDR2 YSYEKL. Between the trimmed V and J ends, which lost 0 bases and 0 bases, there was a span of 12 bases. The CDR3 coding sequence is TGCGCCAGCAGCCAAGAACCCATGACAGGTAGCAATCAGCCCCAGCATTTT. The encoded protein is CASSQEPMTGSNQPQHF.

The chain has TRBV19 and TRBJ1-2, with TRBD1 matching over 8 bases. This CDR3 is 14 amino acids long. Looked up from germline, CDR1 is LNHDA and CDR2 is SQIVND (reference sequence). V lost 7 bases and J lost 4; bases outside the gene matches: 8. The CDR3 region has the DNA TGTGCCAGTACCCATGACAGGGGAATCTATGGCTACACCTTC. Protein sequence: CASTHDRGIYGYTF.

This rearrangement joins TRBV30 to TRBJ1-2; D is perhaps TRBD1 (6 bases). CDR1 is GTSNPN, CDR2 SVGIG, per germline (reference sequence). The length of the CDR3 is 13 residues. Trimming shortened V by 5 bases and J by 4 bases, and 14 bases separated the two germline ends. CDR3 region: CAWYGTRIYGYTF. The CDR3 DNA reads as TGTGCCTGGTATGGGACAAGGATCTATGGCTACACCTTC.

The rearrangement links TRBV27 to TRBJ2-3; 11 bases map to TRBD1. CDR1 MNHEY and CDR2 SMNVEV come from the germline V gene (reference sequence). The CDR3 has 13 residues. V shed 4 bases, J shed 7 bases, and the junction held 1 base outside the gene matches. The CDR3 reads CASSWDRGNTQYF. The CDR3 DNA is TGTGCCAGCAGTTGGGACAGGGGGAATACGCAGTATTTT.

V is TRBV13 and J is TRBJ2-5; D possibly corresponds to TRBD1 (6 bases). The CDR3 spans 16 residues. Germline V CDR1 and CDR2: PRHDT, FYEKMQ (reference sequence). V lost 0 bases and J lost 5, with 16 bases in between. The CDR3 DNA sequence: TGTGCCAGCAGCTTAGGAACTCAGGGGCTCGGGGAGACCCAGTACTTC. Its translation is CASSLGTQGLGETQYF.

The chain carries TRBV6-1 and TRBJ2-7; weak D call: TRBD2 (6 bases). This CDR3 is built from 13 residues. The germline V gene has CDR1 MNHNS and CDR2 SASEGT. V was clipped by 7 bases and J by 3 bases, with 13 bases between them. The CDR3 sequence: CASTTGLLYEQYF. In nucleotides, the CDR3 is TGTGCCAGCACTACGGGACTCCTCTACGAGCAGTACTTC.

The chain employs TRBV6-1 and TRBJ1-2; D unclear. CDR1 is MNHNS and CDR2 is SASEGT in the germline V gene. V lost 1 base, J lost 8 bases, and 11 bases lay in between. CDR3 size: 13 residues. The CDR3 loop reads CASSEVDYFGYTF. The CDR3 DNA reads TGTGCCAGCAGTGAAGTGGACTACTTCGGCTACACCTTC.

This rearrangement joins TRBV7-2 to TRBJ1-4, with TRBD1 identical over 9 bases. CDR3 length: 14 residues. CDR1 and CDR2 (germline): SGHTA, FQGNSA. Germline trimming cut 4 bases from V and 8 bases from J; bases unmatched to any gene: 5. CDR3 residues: CASSSGQGREKLFF. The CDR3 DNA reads TGTGCCAGCAGCTCGGGACAGGGCAGGGAAAAACTGTTTTTT. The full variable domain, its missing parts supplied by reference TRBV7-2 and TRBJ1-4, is GAGVSQSPSNKVTEKGKDVELRCDPISGHTALYWYRQSLGQGLEFLIYFQGNSAPDKSGLPSDRFSAERTGGSVSTLTIQRTQQEDSAVYLCASSSGQGREKLFFGSGTQLSVL.

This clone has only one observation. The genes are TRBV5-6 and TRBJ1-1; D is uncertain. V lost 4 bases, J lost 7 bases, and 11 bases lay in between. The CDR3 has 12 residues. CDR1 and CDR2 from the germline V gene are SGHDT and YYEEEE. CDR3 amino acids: CASSRERSEAFF. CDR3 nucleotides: TGTGCCAGCAGCCGAGAGCGGAGTGAAGCTTTCTTT.